This entry lists 14 T cell receptor beta chains sequenced from one sample in a study of blood T cell repertoires in COVID-19. This table comes from immunoSEQ multiplex PCR, and its TCRdb copy is limited to in-frame clones, with some not included. There are about 75,000 clones in the sample; roughly 90% occur only once, and over 2.5% lies in the top ten. Input material: peripheral blood. The receptor source for this set is a human donor in a cohort sampled during active COVID-19.

The chain couples TRBV7-2 to TRBJ2-1; 13 bases agree with TRBD2. V trimming: 1 base; J trimming: 2 bases; junction bases outside the gene matches: 2. CDR1 is SGHTA, CDR2 FQGNSA, per germline. This CDR3 has 17 amino acids. CDR3 amino acids: CASSLGLAGGTYNEQFF. CDR3 sequence (DNA): TGTGCCAGCAGCTTAGGACTAGCGGGGGGTACCTACAATGAGCAGTTCTTC.

This clone was found once. This chain uses TRBV7-2 with TRBJ1-2; the match to TRBD1 covers 8 bases. CDR1 SGHTA and CDR2 FQGNSA come from the germline V gene. J lost 7 bases, V lost 3 bases, and 10 bases had no gene match. The CDR3 contains 15 residues. CDR3 loop: CASSLSGGVLGGYTF. CDR3 bases: TGTGCCAGCAGCTTGTCAGGGGGCGTCTTAGGTGGCTACACCTTC.

In its sample, this clone was seen once. V is TRBV6-2 or TRBV6-3 and J is TRBJ1-2; D is perhaps TRBD1 (5 bases). The V gene lost 4 bases and the J gene lost 1 base, with 10 bases spanning the gap. Germline V lookup: CDR1 MNHEY, CDR2 SVGEGT. The CDR3 length is 14 residues. CDR3 residues: CASSSGGFNYGYTF. The CDR3 bases are TGTGCCAGCAGTTCGGGGGGATTTAACTATGGCTACACCTTC.

This clone occurred once. The chain combines TRBV14 with TRBJ2-2, with D perhaps matching TRBD1 (5 bases). V dropped 3 bases and J dropped 5 bases, with 10 bases sitting between them. Looked up from germline, CDR1 is SGHDN and CDR2 is FVKESK. This CDR3 has 14 residues. DNA of the CDR3: TGTGCCAGCAGCCAGGCAGGGTGGACCGGGGAGCTGTTTTTT. It is translated as CASSQAGWTGELFF.

The chain carries TRBV7-9 and TRBJ2-3; TRBD1 might be the D (5 bases). V lost 5 bases to trimming and J lost 4 bases, with 10 bases between them. The CDR3 totals 13 residues. Germline loops: CDR1 SEHNR, CDR2 FQNEAQ (reference sequence). The CDR3 DNA reads TGTGCCAGCAGCCACCAGGGCGCAGATACGCAGTATTTT. It yields the protein CASSHQGADTQYF. The whole variable domain, filled in from reference TRBV7-9 and TRBJ2-3, reads DTGVSQNPRHKITKRGQNVTFRCDPISEHNRLYWYRQTLGQGPEFLTYFQNEAQLEKSRLLSDRFSAERPKGSFSTLEIQRTEQGDSAMYLCASSHQGADTQYFGPGTRLTVL.

V gene TRBV20-1 combines with J gene TRBJ1-5, with TRBD1 matching over 8 bases. V lost 3 bases, J lost 7 bases, and 11 bases stayed unmatched. The CDR3 covers 15 residues. Germline CDR1 and CDR2: DFQATT and SNEGSKA (reference sequence). This chain's CDR3 is CSASLGTGNHQPQHF. In nucleotides, the CDR3 is TGCAGTGCTAGTTTGGGGACAGGCAATCACCAGCCCCAGCATTTT.

The chain combines TRBV19 with TRBJ2-6; 11 bases fit TRBD1. Losses at the gene ends were 4 bases for V and 0 bases for J; bases not matched to a gene: 8. Germline V gene sequence: CDR1 LNHDA, CDR2 SQIVND (reference sequence). The CDR3 covers 19 residues. This chain's CDR3 is CASSTRTGGAHSGANVLTF. The DNA of the CDR3 is TGTGCCAGTAGTACACGGACAGGGGGCGCCCACTCTGGGGCCAACGTCCTGACTTTC.

The chain employs TRBV4-3 and TRBJ2-7; no clear D. Germline V CDR1 and CDR2: LGHNA, YSLEER. Trimming took 0 bases from V and 2 from J, leaving 11 bases between them. The CDR3 consists of 15 residues. Here the CDR3 DNA reads TGCGCCAGCAGCCAAGATCACAGCTTAACCTACGAGCAGTACTTC. It yields the protein CASSQDHSLTYEQYF.

The rearrangement joins TRBV7-9 to TRBJ2-7, with a weak D call TRBD2 (5 bases). CDR1 SEHNR and CDR2 FQNEAQ come from the germline V gene (reference sequence). The CDR3 has 16 residues. V was trimmed by 5 bases and J by 7 bases, leaving 24 bases between them. CDR3 sequence (DNA): TGTGCCAGCAGCCCCCATCGTTCGGACTTTTTGGGGGAGCAGTACTTC. It encodes CASSPHRSDFLGEQYF.

This clone was picked up a small number of times. This sample includes further DNA sequences coding for the same CDR3. V is TRBV9 and J is TRBJ1-3; no reliable D call. CDR3 length: 15 amino acids. Between the trimmed V and J ends, which lost 0 bases and 0 bases, there was a span of 7 bases. Germline V gives CDR1 SGDLS, CDR2 YYNGEE. CDR3 DNA sequence: TGTGCCAGCAGCGTAGGGGGAGTCTCTGGAAACACCATATATTTT. Protein: CASSVGGVSGNTIYF.

The V call is TRBV9, the J call TRBJ1-1; no reliable D call. V was shortened by 0 bases and J by 5 bases, with 14 bases between the two germline ends. Per germline, CDR1 SGDLS and CDR2 YYNGEE. The CDR3 is 15 amino acids. The CDR3 reads CASSVGFSGGTEAFF. CDR3 DNA: TGTGCCAGCAGCGTAGGTTTTTCAGGAGGGACTGAAGCTTTCTTT. Combining the CDR3 with reference TRBV9 and TRBJ1-1 gives the whole variable domain DSGVTQTPKHLITATGQRVTLRCSPRSGDLSVYWYQQSLDQGLQFLIQYYNGEERAKGNILERFSAQQFPDLHSELNLSSLELGDSALYFCASSVGFSGGTEAFFGQGTRLTVV.

The chain couples TRBV4-1 to TRBJ2-5; 8 bases line up with TRBD2. The V gene's germline CDR1 is MGHRA and CDR2 YSYEKL. The V gene end was trimmed by 5 bases and the J gene end by 4 bases; junction bases not matched to a gene: 15. The CDR3 has 17 amino acids. The CDR3 DNA reads as TGCGCCAGCAGCTTCCGGGAGGGTCCGACGGACATAGAGACCCAGTACTTC. It specifies CASSFREGPTDIETQYF.

This clone was found a few times. The V gene is TRBV5-4, the J gene TRBJ2-1; 7 bases match TRBD2. CDR3 length equals 15 residues. Germline CDR1 is SGHNT and CDR2 is YYREEE (reference sequence). V was pared by 3 bases and J by 5 bases, with 8 bases of the junction left unmatched. The CDR3 here is CASSWPTSSNNEQFF. The CDR3 DNA is TGTGCCAGCAGCTGGCCGACTAGCTCAAACAATGAGCAGTTCTTC.

The chain carries TRBV10-3 and TRBJ1-2; no firm D call. From germline, CDR1 is ENHRY and CDR2 SYGVKD. V lost 3 bases to trimming and J lost 4 bases, with 12 bases between them. The CDR3 length is 14 residues. CDR3 bases: TGTGCCATCAGTGATGGAGGGTACGGCTATGGCTACACCTTC. Amino acid sequence: CAISDGGYGYGYTF.